What follows are 8 T cell receptor beta chains derived from one specimen sequenced in a study of CD4 T cells in relation to SARS-CoV-2 and coronaviruses. These receptors' targets are unknown. Profiling relied on immunoSEQ multiplex PCR, and the TCRdb table lists in-frame clones only, not all of them. The sample holds 20,000 or so clones, around 80% seen once. Before the COVID-19 pandemic, during about 2010-2019, CD4+ T cells were taken from unexposed donors. Isolation of CD4+ T cells took place after less than 11 days in culture. What was sequenced was CD4+ T cells from PBMCs, cultured in vitro. The receptors come from a human donor in good health.

The chain couples TRBV19 to TRBJ1-2; 9 bases fit TRBD1. Germline CDR1 and CDR2: LNHDA and SQIVND (reference sequence). This CDR3 has 16 residues. The V gene end was trimmed by 7 bases and the J gene end by 2 bases; junction bases not matched to a gene: 11. CDR3 bases: TGTGCCAGTACCGATTGGACAGGGGCTAGAAACTATGGCTACACCTTC. Its protein product is CASTDWTGARNYGYTF.

The V and J genes are TRBV11-1 and TRBJ2-5, with D perhaps matching TRBD2 (7 bases). The CDR3 totals 14 residues. Trimming shortened V by 6 bases and J by 5 bases, and 16 bases separated the two germline ends. Germline CDR1 reads SGHAT; CDR2 reads FQDESV (reference sequence). This CDR3 is CASSHSQGGETQYF. CDR3 DNA: TGTGCCAGCAGTCATTCACAGGGAGGGGAGACCCAGTACTTC.

This clone was seen once. This chain connects TRBV6-2 or TRBV6-3 to TRBJ2-6; TRBD2 might be the D (5 bases). Germline loops: CDR1 MNHEY, CDR2 SVGEGT. V shed 6 bases and J shed 4 bases, with 16 bases lying between them. CDR3 length: 16 amino acids. In DNA, the CDR3 is TGTGCCAGCAGCCCCCTCGGGGATTCGGGGGCCAACGTCCTGACTTTC. Translating gives CASSPLGDSGANVLTF.

This clone was seen a few times. The chain is built from TRBV4-3 and TRBJ1-2; no clear D. CDR1 and CDR2 from the germline V gene are LGHNA and YSLEER. The CDR3 length is 13 residues. V lost 4 bases and J lost 11, with 17 bases in between. Here the CDR3 reads CASSPQRDGFYTF. In DNA, the CDR3 is TGCGCCAGCAGCCCCCAGAGGGATGGATTTTACACCTTC.

This sequence joins TRBV19 and TRBJ1-2; tentative D call: TRBD1 (6 bases). Trimming left V 6 bases short and J 8 bases short, with 22 bases between. The CDR3 consists of 15 residues. Germline CDR1 reads LNHDA; CDR2 reads SQIVND (reference sequence). The CDR3 loop is CASSHNSDRLGGYTF. CDR3 nucleotides: TGTGCCAGTAGCCATAACTCAGACAGGCTTGGGGGCTACACCTTC.

The V and J genes are TRBV3-1 (or the pseudogene TRBV3-2) and TRBJ1-2, with TRBD1 identical over 8 bases. The CDR3 is made up of 13 amino acids. CDR1 LGHDT and CDR2 YNNKEL come from the germline V gene (reference sequence). The trim removed 6 bases at V and 3 bases at J, leaving 3 bases unmatched. The CDR3 DNA is TGTGCCAGCAGGATACAGGGGGACTATGGCTACACCTTC. It translates to CASRIQGDYGYTF.

As concerns this clone: In the same sample, other DNA sequences code for this CDR3. The genes are TRBV3-1 (or the pseudogene TRBV3-2) and TRBJ2-5, with 11 positions matching TRBD2. This CDR3 is 17 amino acids long. Germline V gene lookup returns CDR1 LGHDT and CDR2 YNNKEL (reference sequence). The V gene end was trimmed by 1 base and the J gene end by 2 bases; junction bases not matched to a gene: 6. The CDR3 protein is CASSQGVSGGVQETQYF. CDR3 nucleotide sequence: TGTGCCAGCAGCCAAGGCGTTAGCGGGGGGGTACAAGAGACCCAGTACTTC.

Here the CDR3 DNA reads TGTGCCACCAGAGCCCCCGTTCAGGGGGCAGGTGAGCAGTTCTTC. Residues: CATRAPVQGAGEQFF. The V and J genes are TRBV7-9 and TRBJ2-1; 8 bases are a match to TRBD1. The length of the CDR3 is 15 residues. Per the germline V gene, CDR1 is SEHNR and CDR2 is FQNEAQ (reference sequence). Trimming took 10 bases from V and 9 from J; bases not matched to a gene: 17.